These T cell receptor beta chains were read from a single sample in a study of beta chain features in type 1 diabetes. Measured with immunoSEQ multiplex PCR; TCRdb has only the in-frame clones, and not every one. This table has around 690,000 clones, around an eighth appearing once. The sample consisted of naive CD4+ T cells from blood. The receptors stem from a man younger than 45 with type 1 diabetes. Each CDR3 is given with its conserved first and last residue. D genes are given only for firm matches. Not all rows give a size; the values are once, few, many and, for expanded clones, a class.

TRBJ1-3	few	NA	TRBV19	CASMTGSSGNTIYF	TGTGCCAGCATGACGGGAAGCTCTGGAAACACCATATATTTT
TRBJ2-3	NA	TRBD1	TRBV25-1	CASSGLLTGSSTDTQYF	TGTGCCAGCAGTGGTCTTCTGACAGGGTCTAGCACAGATACGCAGTATTTT
TRBJ1-4	NA	TRBD1	TRBV5-6	CASSSLTEGAREKLFF	TGTGCCAGCAGCTCCTTGACCGAGGGGGCCAGGGAAAAACTGTTTTTT
TRBJ2-1	few	NA	TRBV11-3	CASSPTTVYNEQFF	TGTGCCAGCAGCCCTACCACAGTTTACAATGAGCAGTTCTTC
TRBJ1-1	NA	NA	TRBV5-1	CASSFGQNTEAFF	TGCGCCAGCAGCTTCGGACAGAACACTGAAGCTTTCTTT
TRBJ2-1	NA	NA	TRBV28	CASTRSDGLYNEQFF	TGTGCCAGCACCCGCAGTGATGGGCTTTACAATGAGCAGTTCTTC
TRBJ1-2	NA	NA	TRBV6-5	CASRRQAPYGYTF	TGTGCCAGCAGGAGACAGGCGCCCTATGGCTACACCTTC
TRBJ2-4	NA	NA	TRBV2	CASNPGADIQYF	TGTGCCAGCAATCCGGGGGCGGACATTCAGTACTTC
TRBJ2-5	NA	NA	TRBV5-4	CASSLAGGQGAQETQYF	TGTGCCAGCAGCTTGGCCGGGGGGCAGGGGGCCCAAGAGACCCAGTACTTC
TRBJ1-1	few	NA	TRBV4-2	CASSPRRNTEAFF	TGTGCCAGCAGCCCTCGGAGGAACACTGAAGCTTTCTTT
TRBJ2-1	NA	TRBD1	TRBV7-9	CASSTGGLANEQFF	TGTGCCAGCAGTACAGGGGGATTAGCAAATGAGCAGTTCTTC
TRBJ2-2	NA	NA	TRBV7-2	CASSSRAVPGELFF	TGTGCCAGCAGCTCACGGGCGGTTCCCGGGGAGCTGTTTTTT
TRBJ2-1	NA	NA	TRBV7-2	CASSFGNEQFF	TGTGCCAGCAGCTTTGGTAATGAGCAGTTCTTC
TRBJ2-7	few	TRBD1	TRBV7-9	CASSSSGQTSYEQYF	TGTGCCAGCAGCTCCTCGGGACAGACATCCTACGAGCAGTACTTC
TRBJ2-5	few	NA	TRBV9	CASSVAGKETQYF	TGTGCCAGCAGCGTAGCAGGGAAAGAGACCCAGTACTTC
TRBJ2-1	NA	NA	TRBV7-2	CASSPREISSYNEQFF	TGTGCCAGCAGCCCGCGAGAGATCAGCTCCTACAATGAGCAGTTCTTC
TRBJ1-3	few	TRBD1	TRBV4-3	CASSPESGTGGEYSGNTIYF	TGCGCCAGCAGCCCAGAGAGTGGGACAGGGGGCGAATACTCTGGAAACACCATATATTTT
TRBJ1-1	few	NA	TRBV10-3	CAISDGYMNTEAFF	TGTGCCATCAGTGATGGGTATATGAACACTGAAGCTTTCTTT
TRBJ2-3	few	NA	TRBV27	CASRRTPRGLGTDTQYF	TGTGCCAGCAGGAGGACTCCTAGGGGCCTGGGAACAGATACGCAGTATTTT
TRBJ2-7	NA	NA	TRBV7-2	CASSLAWAYEQYF	TGTGCCAGCAGCTTGGCCTGGGCCTACGAGCAGTACTTC
TRBJ2-1	many	TRBD2	TRBV4-3	CASSLYGGDNEQFF	TGCGCCAGCAGCCTCTACGGGGGGGACAATGAGCAGTTCTTC
TRBJ2-3	few	NA	TRBV11-3	CASSRIPDTQYF	TGTGCCAGCAGCCGCATTCCAGATACGCAGTATTTT
TRBJ1-1	few	NA	TRBV6-4	CASSGQANTEAFF	TGTGCCAGCAGTGGACAGGCGAACACTGAAGCTTTCTTT
TRBJ1-2	NA	TRBD1	TRBV7-9	CASSPGQVRYGYTF	TGTGCCAGCAGCCCTGGACAGGTGCGCTATGGCTACACCTTC
TRBJ1-2	NA	NA	TRBV7-2	CASSLGGGHGYTF	TGTGCCAGCAGCTTAGGAGGGGGACATGGCTACACCTTC
TRBJ2-1	NA	TRBD1	TRBV5-1	CASSLGQGANEQFF	TGCGCCAGCAGCTTGGGACAGGGCGCCAATGAGCAGTTCTTC
TRBJ1-1	NA	NA	TRBV13	CASSLYPSAFF	TGTGCCAGCAGCTTATATCCGTCGGCTTTCTTT
TRBJ2-3	NA	TRBD1	TRBV7-2	CASSPQGTGTDTQYF	TGTGCCAGCAGCCCACAGGGGACGGGCACAGATACGCAGTATTTT
TRBJ2-3	NA	TRBD2	TRBV2	CASRETSGGTDTQYF	TGTGCCAGCAGGGAAACTAGCGGGGGCACAGATACGCAGTATTTT
TRBJ1-5	NA	NA	TRBV2	CASSPTQGVGQPQHF	TGTGCCAGCAGTCCGACCCAGGGTGTGGGTCAGCCCCAGCATTTT
TRBJ1-4	NA	NA	TRBV7-2	CASSPEGLSEKLFF	TGTGCCAGCAGCCCGGAGGGATTGAGTGAAAAACTGTTTTTT
TRBJ1-1	few	NA	TRBV7-3	CASSPTAITEAFF	TGTGCCAGCAGCCCAACAGCGATCACTGAAGCTTTCTTT
TRBJ2-3	NA	TRBD2	TRBV6-6	CASSTGLDYNLDTQYF	TGTGCCAGCAGCACGGGACTAGACTATAATTTGGATACGCAGTATTTT
TRBJ2-5	few	TRBD1	TRBV9	CASSVGGQGALETQYF	TGTGCCAGCAGCGTAGGGGGCCAGGGGGCTCTAGAGACCCAGTACTTC
TRBJ1-2	few	TRBD1	TRBV9	CASSSSTGLYTF	TGTGCCAGCAGCTCATCGACAGGGCTCTACACCTTC
TRBJ1-3	NA	NA	TRBV30	CAWSALSGNTIYF	TGTGCCTGGAGTGCCCTCTCTGGAAACACCATATATTTT
TRBJ1-5	few	NA	TRBV5-6	CASSLGRGDQPQHF	TGTGCCAGCAGCTTGGGCCGGGGAGATCAGCCCCAGCATTTT
TRBJ1-1	few	TRBD1	TRBV7-3	CASSFTGGYNTEAFF	TGTGCCAGCAGCTTCACAGGGGGTTACAACACTGAAGCTTTCTTT
TRBJ2-1	NA	NA	TRBV7-9	CASSFFNGPNEQFF	TGTGCCAGCAGCTTTTTTAACGGGCCCAATGAGCAGTTCTTC
TRBJ2-1	NA	TRBD2	TRBV2	CASNPGTSGYNEQFF	TGTGCCAGCAATCCCGGGACTAGCGGCTACAATGAGCAGTTCTTC
TRBJ1-2	NA	NA	TRBV7-3	CAKTGNYGYTF	TGTGCCAAAACAGGAAACTATGGCTACACCTTC
TRBJ2-2	few	NA	TRBV7-9	CASSLRSRQGGTGELFF	TGTGCCAGCAGCTTACGGAGTCGGCAGGGCGGCACCGGGGAGCTGTTTTTT
TRBJ1-2	NA	NA	TRBV9	CASSAQGNYGYTF	TGTGCCAGCAGCGCCCAGGGAAACTATGGCTACACCTTC
TRBJ1-5	NA	NA	TRBV7-2	CASSLGGDAQPQHF	TGTGCCAGCAGCTTAGGAGGTGACGCGCAGCCCCAGCATTTT
TRBJ1-1	few	NA	TRBV6-6	CASSGVNTEAFF	TGTGCCAGCAGTGGGGTGAACACTGAAGCTTTCTTT
TRBJ1-5	few	NA	TRBV10-3	CAISVLGNQPQHF	TGTGCCATCAGTGTGCTGGGCAATCAGCCCCAGCATTTT
TRBJ2-1	few	TRBD2	TRBV27	CASSLRLAGGYDEQFF	TGTGCCAGCAGTTTACGACTAGCGGGGGGGTACGATGAGCAGTTCTTC
TRBJ2-7	NA	TRBD1	TRBV5-1	CASSLRTGEDEQYF	TGCGCCAGCAGCTTAAGGACAGGGGAGGACGAGCAGTACTTC
TRBJ2-7	NA	NA	TRBV5-1	CASSPPAEGTYEQYF	TGCGCCAGCAGCCCTCCCGCCGAGGGAACCTACGAGCAGTACTTC
TRBJ2-2	few	NA	TRBV5-1	CASEEGTPNTGELFF	TGCGCCAGCGAGGAGGGGACACCGAACACCGGGGAGCTGTTTTTT
TRBJ1-2	NA	TRBD1	TRBV9	CASSDGQGAYTF	TGTGCCAGCAGCGATGGACAGGGCGCCTACACCTTC
TRBJ1-6	NA	NA	TRBV14	CASSQRDYNSPLHF	TGTGCCAGCAGCCAAAGGGACTATAATTCACCCCTCCACTTT
TRBJ2-7	NA	TRBD1	TRBV18	CASSPRMGQPTTYEQYF	TGTGCCAGCTCACCAAGGATGGGACAGCCGACAACCTACGAGCAGTACTTC
TRBJ1-1	few	NA	TRBV29-1	CSVNRRAEGEAFF	TGCAGCGTCAACCGTCGGGCAGAGGGTGAAGCTTTCTTT
TRBJ2-3	few	TRBD1	TRBV9	CASTWRTGEADTQYF	TGTGCCAGCACCTGGCGGACAGGGGAAGCAGATACGCAGTATTTT
TRBJ2-1	few	NA	TRBV7-9	CASRVSGANYNEQFF	TGTGCCAGCAGAGTCAGTGGGGCGAACTACAATGAGCAGTTCTTC
TRBJ1-5	many	NA	TRBV4-3	CASSQDENQPQHF	TGCGCCAGCAGCCAAGATGAGAATCAGCCCCAGCATTTT
TRBJ2-4	NA	NA	TRBV5-4	CASSLRQSGRFQYF	TGTGCCAGCAGCTTGCGGCAGTCCGGAAGGTTTCAGTACTTC